Below are 9 T cell receptor beta chains sequenced from a single sample in a study of breast tumors, draining lymph nodes, adjacent tissues. TCRdb processed the multiplex PCR reads anew with MiXCR; each CDR3 protein has one entry. The sample yields 290,000 or so distinct CDR3 sequences, about 33% seen once. Axillary draining lymph nodes of breast cancer patients supplied the node samples. The sample consisted of axillary lymph node tissue. The receptors derive from a female donor with breast cancer. Some clones in this sample may be carry-over from other donors' samples.

This clonotype has at least ten counts. The chain uses TRBV20-1 and TRBJ2-3, with 10 bases lining up with TRBD2. Germline loops: CDR1 DFQATT, CDR2 SNEGSKA (reference sequence). The CDR3 contains 14 residues. V shed 5 bases and J 4 bases; nucleotides not matched to a gene: 6. In DNA, the CDR3 is TGCAGTGCTTCTAAGCGGGAGGGTCCAGATACGCAGTATTTT. It translates to CSASKREGPDTQYF.

This clonotype was detected ten times or more. The rearrangement joins TRBV19 to TRBJ2-1; D unclear. This CDR3 has 13 residues. From germline, CDR1 is LNHDA and CDR2 SQIVND (reference sequence). Trimming pared 6 bases from V and 6 bases from J, leaving 12 bases between. The CDR3, as DNA: TGTGCCAGTAGCACCGCACAGCCCAATGAGCAGTTCTTC. This encodes CASSTAQPNEQFF.

This clonotype was found a few times. This chain uses TRBV28 with TRBJ2-1; D not certain. V was trimmed by 8 bases and J by 9 bases, leaving 2 bases between them. This CDR3 contains 8 residues. In germline, CDR1 is MDHEN, CDR2 SYDVKM. The DNA for the CDR3 is TGTGCCAGCGGTGAGCAGTTCTTC. As protein: CASGEQFF.

The V call is TRBV20-1, the J call TRBJ2-3; D may be TRBD2 (5 bases). CDR3 length equals 14 residues. Germline V gene data show CDR1 as DFQATT and CDR2 as SNEGSKA (reference sequence). V lost 0 bases to trimming and J lost 11 bases, with 18 bases between them. The CDR3: CSARDGSGRCEQYF. The CDR3 coding sequence is TGCAGTGCTAGAGATGGAAGCGGACGCTGCGAGCAGTATTTT.

This clonotype has a count of ten or more. V is TRBV5-8 and J is TRBJ2-3; TRBD2 agrees at 9 bases. Losses at the gene ends were 4 bases for V and 6 bases for J; bases not matched to a gene: 9. The CDR3 has 15 amino acids. The germline gives CDR1 SGHTS, CDR2 YDEGEE. CDR3: CASSLGTSSIDTQYF. The CDR3 coding sequence is TGTGCCAGCAGCCTAGGGACTAGCTCGATCGATACGCAGTATTTT.

This clonotype was recorded at least ten times. V is TRBV30 and J is TRBJ2-5; TRBD1 matches 8 bases. The V segment lost 8 bases and the J segment 5 bases; nucleotides outside the gene matches: 7. The CDR3 contains 12 residues. Germline lookup yields CDR1 GTSNPN and CDR2 SVGIG (reference sequence). Here the CDR3 DNA reads TGTGCCCGCTCAGGGGGCTTGGAGACCCAGTACTTC. Its protein product is CARSGGLETQYF.

Notes on this clonotype: A read error is possible here, since a much larger clone lies one base away. This chain links TRBV5-1 with TRBJ2-7, with D possibly matching TRBD1 (6 bases). Germline V gives CDR1 SGHRS, CDR2 YFSETQ. CDR3 length: 12 amino acids. The CDR3 region is CASRRQGYEHYF. The CDR3 DNA sequence: TGCGCCAGCAGGCGTCAGGGGTACGAGCACTACTTC.

This chain joins TRBV18 and TRBJ2-1, with D possibly TRBD2 on 5 matching bases. The CDR3 length is 15 residues. V was shortened by 0 bases and J by 5 bases, with 11 bases between the two germline ends. Germline V gives CDR1 KGHSH, CDR2 LQKENI. The CDR3 sequence is CASSPPTSGNNEQFF. CDR3 nucleotides: TGTGCCAGCTCACCACCGACCAGCGGTAACAATGAGCAGTTCTTC.

In this sample, this clonotype turned up many times. The chain has TRBV5-1 and TRBJ2-3; TRBD2 might be the D (5 bases). Trimming cost V 4 bases and J 2 bases, with 14 bases left between them. Germline V gene lookup returns CDR1 SGHRS and CDR2 YFSETQ. This CDR3 region has 15 residues. DNA for the CDR3: TGCGCCAGCAGCCTACTAGGTAAAAACACAGATACGCAGTATTTT. This codes for CASSLLGKNTDTQYF.